This T cell receptor (beta chain) is drawn from a study of early T cells in non-severe SARS-CoV-2 infection. Study-level information: The sequenced material was bulk RNA from unsorted whole blood, and its chains were unpaired.

Each cDNA molecule carried a unique molecular identifier. TCRdb reprocessed the 5' RACE reads via MiXCR and lists one record per CDR3 protein. The table records 52,000 or so distinct CDR3 sequences, under 8.5% of them present only once. The germline V gene encodes CDR1 MNHEY and CDR2 SVGEGT. Trimming took 4 bases from V and 7 from J, leaving 26 bases between them. The CDR3 totals 17 residues. Broader study findings: Using VDJdb, the matching emphasized anti-spike CD8 responses while missing private and CD4 specificities.

As regards this clonotype: The antigen is not known.

The sequences come from whole blood, collected at baseline. The chain carries TRBV6-2 or TRBV6-3 and TRBJ2-7; D remains unclear. The sequence came from an adult who was a healthcare worker with PCR-confirmed SARS-CoV-2 infection or an uninfected control (not recorded which). CDR3 sequence reads: CASSSFLTAATPGEQYF. The CDR3 DNA follows: TGTGCCAGCAGTTCCTTCCTTACGGCGGCGACTCCTGGGGAGCAGTACTTC.